This note documents a single TCR beta chain sequence. The method was immunoSEQ multiplex PCR; TCRdb's version includes in-frame clones alone and lacks a portion of them. The sample holds fewer than 90,000 clones, just over 85% seen once. Germline CDR1 reads SNHLY; CDR2 reads FYNNEI. This CDR3 is built from 15 residues. V was shortened by 6 bases and J by 4 bases, with 19 bases between the two germline ends. The data originate from a study of cytotoxic CD8 clonotypes in ibrutinib-treated CLL. The sample was PBMCs, taken before ibrutinib treatment. The chain employs TRBV2 and TRBJ2-7; D gene uncertain. This clonotype originated in a human donor with chronic lymphocytic leukemia. The chain's CDR3 is CASSRRQVQSYEQYF. In nucleotides, the CDR3 is TGTGCCAGCAGCCGGCGGCAGGTTCAGTCTTACGAGCAGTACTTC.